Below are 8 T cell receptor beta chains sequenced from a single sample in a study of monozygotic twins with inflammatory bowel disease. TCRdb re-called the 5' RACE reads; every CDR3 protein appears as one record, without DNA. In all, the sample yields about 210,000 distinct CDR3 sequences. Sequenced sample: blood. Receptor source: a human donor with ulcerative colitis or Crohn's disease, or a healthy co-twin of an affected twin (not recorded which).

The V gene is TRBV27, the J gene TRBJ2-7; the D call from TCRdb, TRBD1, cannot be confirmed without DNA. There are 13 residues in the CDR3. Germline CDR1 is MNHEY and CDR2 is SMNVEV (reference sequence). This chain's CDR3 is CASGDRISYEQYF.

The chain links TRBV20-1 to TRBJ1-4; the TCRdb call, TRBD1, lacks DNA for checking. The CDR3 extends over 14 amino acids. The germline gives CDR1 DFQATT, CDR2 SNEGSKA (reference sequence). CDR3 region: CSAPRADGDEKLFF.

The chain combines TRBV7-2 with TRBJ2-1; TCRdb gives TRBD2 as the D gene, but with no DNA this cannot be confirmed. The CDR3 has 12 residues. Germline V CDR1 and CDR2: SGHTA, FQGNSA. The CDR3 region is CASSYTSGRVLF.

J is TRBJ2-7 and V is TRBV4-3; with no DNA, the TCRdb D assignment of TRBD1 cannot be verified. This CDR3 region has 16 residues. The germline V gene has CDR1 LGHNA and CDR2 YSLEER. CDR3 protein: CASSQVRQGSMHEQYF.

The rearrangement joins TRBV18 to TRBJ1-2. The CDR3 is made up of 12 amino acids. Germline V gene data show CDR1 as KGHSH and CDR2 as LQKENI. CDR3 loop: CASSPQEEGYTF. Full variable domain (missing parts from reference TRBV18 and TRBJ1-2): NAGVMQNPRHLVRRRGQEARLRCSPMKGHSHVYWYRQLPEEGLKFMVYLQKENIIDESGMPKERFSAEFPKEGPSILRIQQVVRGDSAAYFCASSPQEEGYTFGSGTRLTVV.

The genes are TRBV30 and TRBJ1-2; TCRdb indicates TRBD1, and absent DNA this call remains unverified. This CDR3 comprises 15 residues. In germline, CDR1 is GTSNPN, CDR2 SVGIG (reference sequence). The chain's CDR3 is CAWIYWTGVVSGYTF.

The chain carries TRBV5-4 and TRBJ2-1; TCRdb picks TRBD1, but there is no DNA to check that call. This CDR3 is built from 16 residues. Germline V CDR1 and CDR2: SGHNT, YYREEE (reference sequence). This CDR3 is CASSQWGASSYNEQFF.

This rearrangement joins TRBV29-1 to TRBJ1-1. The CDR3 covers 13 residues. CDR1 is SQVTM and CDR2 is ANQGSEA in the germline V gene. The CDR3 sequence: CSVDDGGNTEAFF.